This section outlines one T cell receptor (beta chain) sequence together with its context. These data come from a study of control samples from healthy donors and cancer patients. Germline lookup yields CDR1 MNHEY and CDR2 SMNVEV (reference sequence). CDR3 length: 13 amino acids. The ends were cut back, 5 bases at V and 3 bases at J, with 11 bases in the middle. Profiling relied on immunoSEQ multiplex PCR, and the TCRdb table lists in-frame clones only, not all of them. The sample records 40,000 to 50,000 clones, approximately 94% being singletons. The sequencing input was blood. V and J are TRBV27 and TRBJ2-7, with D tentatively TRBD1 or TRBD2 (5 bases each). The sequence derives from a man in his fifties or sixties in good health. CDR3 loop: CASSPGPNYEQYF. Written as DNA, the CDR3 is TGTGCCAGCAGTCCGGGGCCGAACTACGAGCAGTACTTC.